This TCR beta chain was observed in a study of blood T cells in healthy people across ages. Study in general: T cells yielded about one barcoded beta molecule per two cells through template switching.

It was with a sample-barcoded 5' primer and a J-beta primer mix that a second PCR of roughly 7 to 12 cycles was run. Each cDNA molecule carried a tag from a template-switch adaptor that contained 12 random nucleotides. TCRdb fed the 5' RACE reads into MiXCR, producing one record per CDR3 protein. The table lists around 1.5 million distinct CDR3 sequences, 55% to 75% of them singletons. Per individual sample, total RNA of at least 5 micrograms was extracted. Study conclusions and caveats: Diversity figures based on one million T cells were deemed too low.

Only a few counts were recorded for this clonotype. What it recognizes is unknown. V lost 6 bases and J 3 bases, leaving 5 bases between the germline ends. The CDR3 is made up of 12 amino acids. Germline values: CDR1 MNHEY, CDR2 SVGAGI. The clonotype comes from a man younger than 35 in good health. Sequencing used blood. The V and J genes are TRBV6-5 and TRBJ2-2; D not certain. CDR3: CASRRYTGELFF. The CDR3 DNA sequence: TGTGCCAGCAGGAGATACACCGGGGAGCTGTTTTTT.